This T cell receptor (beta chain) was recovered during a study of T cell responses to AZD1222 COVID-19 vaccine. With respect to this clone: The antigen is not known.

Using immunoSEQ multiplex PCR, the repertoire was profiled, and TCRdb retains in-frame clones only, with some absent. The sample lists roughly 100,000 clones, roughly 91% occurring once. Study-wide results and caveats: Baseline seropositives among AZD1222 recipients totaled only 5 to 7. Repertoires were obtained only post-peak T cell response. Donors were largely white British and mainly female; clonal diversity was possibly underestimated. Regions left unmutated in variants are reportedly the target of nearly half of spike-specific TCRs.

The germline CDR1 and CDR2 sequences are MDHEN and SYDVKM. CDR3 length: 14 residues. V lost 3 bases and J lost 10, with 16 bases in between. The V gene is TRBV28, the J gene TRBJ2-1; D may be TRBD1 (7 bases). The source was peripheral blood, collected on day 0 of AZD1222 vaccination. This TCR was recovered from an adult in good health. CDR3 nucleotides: TGTGCCAGCAGTTTCGTCGGGGGACAGCAGGAGCAGTTCTTC. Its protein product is CASSFVGGQQEQFF. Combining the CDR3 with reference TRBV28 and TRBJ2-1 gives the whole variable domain DVKVTQSSRYLVKRTGEKVFLECVQDMDHENMFWYRQDPGLGLRLIYFSYDVKMKEKGDIPEGYSVSREKKERFSLILESASTNQTSMYLCASSFVGGQQEQFFGPGTRLTVL.